This entry lists 28 T cell receptor beta chains sequenced from one sample in a study of blood T cell repertoires in COVID-19. Here immunoSEQ multiplex PCR was the method, and the copy in TCRdb shows in-frame clones only, minus some. The sample has tens of thousands of clones, 80% to 90% seen once. Sequenced: peripheral blood. The receptors originated from an older woman with acute or convalescent COVID-19.

The rearrangement uses TRBV4-1 and TRBJ1-1; TRBD1 aligns across 12 bases. V shed 5 bases, J shed 5 bases, and the junction held 6 bases outside the gene matches. Germline V gene lookup returns CDR1 MGHRA and CDR2 YSYEKL. This CDR3 comprises 15 residues. The CDR3 sequence is CASSNGTGGRTEAFF. CDR3 coding DNA: TGCGCCAGCAGCAACGGGACAGGGGGCAGGACTGAAGCTTTCTTT.

This chain connects TRBV5-1 to TRBJ1-2; 7 bases map to TRBD1. Looked up from germline, CDR1 is SGHRS and CDR2 is YFSETQ. The length of the CDR3 is 16 residues. The ends lost 4 bases at V and 2 bases at J; junction bases unmatched: 11. CDR3 residues: CASSEGQALPNYGYTF. In DNA, the CDR3 is TGCGCCAGCAGCGAAGGACAGGCGCTACCGAACTATGGCTACACCTTC.

This chain connects TRBV19 to TRBJ2-7, with TRBD2 matching 9 bases. The J segment lost 3 bases and the V segment lost 0 bases, leaving 9 bases of the junction unmatched. Germline-derived CDR1 and CDR2 are LNHDA and SQIVND (reference sequence). CDR3 length: 17 amino acids. For the CDR3, the DNA is TGTGCCAGTAGTATAGACCACGGGACTAGCCTTTACTACGAGCAGTACTTC. Its translation is CASSIDHGTSLYYEQYF.

The V gene is TRBV2, the J gene TRBJ2-7; tentatively, D is TRBD2 (6 bases). CDR1 is SNHLY and CDR2 is FYNNEI in the germline V gene. V shed 6 bases and J shed 6 bases, with 21 bases lying between them. The CDR3 runs to 15 residues. CDR3 bases: TGTGCCAGCAGGCTTAGCGGCGGGGCCCCCCTCGAGCAGTACTTC. Its translation: CASRLSGGAPLEQYF.

The genes are TRBV10-2 and TRBJ2-5, with D maybe TRBD1 (5 bases). V gave up 8 bases and J gave up 0 bases, with 7 bases separating them. CDR3 length equals 12 residues. Germline CDR1 WSHSY, CDR2 SAAADI. The CDR3 DNA sequence: TGCGCCAGCGGGGCACACCAAGAGACCCAGTACTTC. This encodes CASGAHQETQYF.

The chain carries TRBV11-2 and TRBJ1-1, with D possibly TRBD1 on 5 matching bases. Deletions cut 5 bases from V and 1 base from J, with 8 bases between. The CDR3 length is 13 residues. In germline, CDR1 is SGHAT, CDR2 FQNNGV. Here the CDR3 reads CASSPQENTEAFF. The CDR3 region has the DNA TGTGCCAGCAGCCCACAGGAGAACACTGAAGCTTTCTTT. Variable domain in full (rest from reference TRBV11-2 and TRBJ1-1): EAGVAQSPRYKIIEKRQSVAFWCNPISGHATLYWYQQILGQGPKLLIQFQNNGVVDDSQLPKDRFSAERLKGVDSTLKIQPAKLEDSAVYLCASSPQENTEAFFGQGTRLTVV.

V gene TRBV11-2 combines with J gene TRBJ1-4; 7 nucleotides line up with TRBD1. The CDR3 consists of 15 residues. Per the germline V gene, CDR1 is SGHAT and CDR2 is FQNNGV. Trimming took 1 base from V and 7 from J; bases not matched to a gene: 6. The CDR3 DNA sequence: TGTGCCAGCAGCTTAGGCTCAGGGGGAGCTGAAAAACTGTTTTTT. It is translated as CASSLGSGGAEKLFF.

CDR3 DNA: TGTGCCAGCTCAGATCCCGGGACTAGCGGGAGTGGCGGGGAGCTGTTTTTT. This codes for CASSDPGTSGSGGELFF. The chain employs TRBV18 and TRBJ2-2, with 14 bases identical to TRBD2. Germline lookup yields CDR1 KGHSH and CDR2 LQKENI. With V trimmed by 5 bases and J by 7 bases, 9 bases remained unmatched. This CDR3 has 17 amino acids.

The rearrangement joins TRBV5-6 to TRBJ2-7; 14 bases are a match to TRBD2. CDR1 is SGHDT, CDR2 YYEEEE, per germline. J gave up 3 bases and V 3 bases, and 2 bases lay outside the gene matches. This CDR3 is built from 15 residues. DNA for the CDR3: TGTGCCAGCAGCTCAGGACTAGCGGGAGGCTACGAGCAGTACTTC. Protein product: CASSSGLAGGYEQYF.

The genes are TRBV7-8 and TRBJ2-5, with unresolved D. This CDR3 comprises 13 residues. V lost 3 bases and J lost 5, with 10 bases in between. In germline, CDR1 is SGHVS, CDR2 FQNEAQ. The CDR3 sequence is CASSLRRRETQYF. CDR3 DNA sequence: TGTGCCAGCAGCTTGCGTCGCCGGGAGACCCAGTACTTC.

J is TRBJ1-6 and V is TRBV28; D is possibly TRBD1 (6 bases). Per the germline V gene, CDR1 is MDHEN and CDR2 is SYDVKM. The length of the CDR3 is 20 residues. Trimming removed 2 bases at V and 0 bases at J, with 20 bases between. The CDR3 spells CASSLSATGKISSYNSPLHF. CDR3 DNA: TGTGCCAGCAGTTTAAGCGCCACAGGGAAGATTAGCTCCTATAATTCACCCCTCCACTTT.

The chain employs TRBV29-1 and TRBJ2-6; D is perhaps TRBD2 (7 bases). CDR1 SQVTM and CDR2 ANQGSEA come from the germline V gene. V was pared by 6 bases and J by 4 bases, with 19 bases between. The CDR3 runs 16 residues. This CDR3 reads CSVARVGGAGANVLTF. CDR3 bases: TGCAGCGTCGCCCGCGTAGGGGGGGCAGGGGCCAACGTCCTGACTTTC.

The V and J genes are TRBV5-1 and TRBJ1-4; D is uncertain. Trimming cost V 4 bases and J 3 bases, with 16 bases left between them. This CDR3 is 16 amino acids long. The V gene's germline CDR1 is SGHRS and CDR2 YFSETQ. CDR3 nucleotide sequence: TGCGCCAGCAGCCCGGAAGGTCCCGGAGCTAATGAAAAACTGTTTTTT. This codes for CASSPEGPGANEKLFF.

This clone was observed once. The gene calls are TRBV27 and TRBJ2-7; 9 bases are shared with TRBD1. Germline V CDR1 and CDR2: MNHEY, SMNVEV (reference sequence). The CDR3 has 14 amino acids. Losses at the gene ends were 5 bases for V and 3 bases for J; bases not matched to a gene: 5. The CDR3 here is CASSLRDRVYEQYF. The CDR3 nucleotides read TGTGCCAGCAGTCTAAGGGACAGGGTCTACGAGCAGTACTTC.

The rearrangement joins TRBV28 to TRBJ2-7; tentatively, D is TRBD1 (6 bases). The CDR3 is made up of 17 amino acids. V lost 4 bases to trimming and J lost 3 bases, with 22 bases between them. CDR1 and CDR2 (germline): MDHEN, SYDVKM. In DNA, the CDR3 is TGTGCCAGCAGTTGGCCTCCGGGACACAAGCAGGGCTACGAGCAGTACTTC. Protein sequence: CASSWPPGHKQGYEQYF. The full variable domain, in which reference TRBV28 and TRBJ2-7 provide the parts outside the CDR3, is DVKVTQSSRYLVKRTGEKVFLECVQDMDHENMFWYRQDPGLGLRLIYFSYDVKMKEKGDIPEGYSVSREKKERFSLILESASTNQTSMYLCASSWPPGHKQGYEQYFGPGTRLTVT.

The gene calls are TRBV7-9 and TRBJ2-7, with D possibly matching TRBD2 (5 bases). Between the trimmed V and J ends, which lost 1 base and 6 bases, there was a span of 13 bases. The CDR3 sequence is 14 residues long. The germline V gene encodes CDR1 SEHNR and CDR2 FQNEAQ (reference sequence). The CDR3 region is CASSLEYASSEQYF. CDR3 DNA sequence: TGTGCCAGCAGCTTAGAGTATGCTAGCAGCGAGCAGTACTTC.

The J gene is TRBJ2-7, the V gene TRBV7-8; 9 nucleotides line up with TRBD1. J gave up 4 bases and V 4 bases, and 23 bases lay outside the gene matches. There are 20 residues in the CDR3. Per germline, CDR1 SGHVS and CDR2 FQNEAQ. CDR3 region: CASSSGTGGSTRYQFYEQYF. CDR3 bases: TGTGCCAGCAGCTCCGGTACAGGGGGCTCTACCCGCTACCAATTTTACGAGCAGTACTTC.

This clone showed up just a few times. The J gene is TRBJ1-5, the V gene TRBV5-1, with D possibly matching TRBD1 (5 bases). Trimming took off 5 bases at V and 0 bases at J, with 12 bases between the two ends. This CDR3 spans 15 amino acids. CDR1 and CDR2 from the germline V gene are SGHRS and YFSETQ. Written as DNA, the CDR3 is TGCGCCAGCAGATTTACAGGTATTAGCAATCAGCCCCAGCATTTT. Amino acid sequence: CASRFTGISNQPQHF.

The V gene is TRBV7-8, the J gene TRBJ1-2; the match to TRBD1 covers 8 bases. This CDR3 contains 13 residues. Germline trimming cut 6 bases from V and 6 bases from J; bases unmatched to any gene: 6. Germline CDR1 is SGHVS and CDR2 is FQNEAQ. The CDR3 bases are TGTGCCAGCAGTGCGGACAGGGCGAATGGCTACACCTTC. This codes for CASSADRANGYTF.

This sequence joins TRBV29-1 and TRBJ2-7; weak D call: TRBD2 (6 bases). The V gene lost 6 bases and the J gene lost 3 bases, with 21 bases spanning the gap. There are 15 residues in the CDR3. Germline V lookup: CDR1 SQVTM, CDR2 ANQGSEA. The chain's CDR3 is CSVADGGNPSYEQYF. The CDR3 coding sequence is TGCAGCGTGGCCGACGGGGGAAACCCCAGCTACGAGCAGTACTTC.

V gene TRBV5-1 combines with J gene TRBJ1-2; TRBD1 might be the D (6 bases). The V gene's germline CDR1 is SGHRS and CDR2 YFSETQ. Trimming removed 3 bases at V and 8 bases at J, with 17 bases between. The CDR3 has 14 amino acids. The CDR3 DNA follows: TGCGCCAGCAGCTCCCCGACAGGTTTAGGGGGCTACACCTTC. Translating it yields CASSSPTGLGGYTF.

The chain carries TRBV30 and TRBJ1-6; TRBD1 might be the D (5 bases). Germline CDR1 is GTSNPN and CDR2 is SVGIG (reference sequence). Trimming removed 3 bases from V and 8 bases from J, with 17 bases in between. This CDR3 is 15 amino acids long. In nucleotides, the CDR3 is TGTGCCTGGAGACACCCTGACGCACAGGATTCACCCCTCCACTTT. Translated, it gives CAWRHPDAQDSPLHF.

This chain joins TRBV28 and TRBJ1-6; TRBD1 matches at 8 bases. CDR1 MDHEN and CDR2 SYDVKM come from the germline V gene. V trimming: 8 bases; J trimming: 14 bases; junction bases outside the gene matches: 23. The CDR3 consists of 17 residues. The CDR3 coding sequence is TGTGCCAGCGGTAAAATCGCCTGGACAGGGTGGGGAGGAACCCTCCACTTT. Amino acid sequence: CASGKIAWTGWGGTLHF.

The chain carries TRBV12-5 and TRBJ1-6, with 7 bases lining up with TRBD1. Per the germline V gene, CDR1 is LGHNT and CDR2 is FRNRAP. V was pared by 7 bases and J by 5 bases, with 14 bases of the junction left unmatched. The CDR3 loop spans 17 amino acids. CDR3 sequence: CASANPLQGFNNSPLHF. CDR3 bases: TGTGCTAGTGCCAATCCCCTACAGGGGTTCAATAATTCACCCCTCCACTTT.

CDR3 loop: CASSQVVEDFGGKNIQYF. The CDR3 DNA sequence: TGCGCCAGCAGCCAAGTAGTAGAAGACTTCGGCGGCAAAAACATTCAGTACTTC. The chain employs TRBV4-1 and TRBJ2-4; no firm D call. V was pared by 1 base and J by 3 bases, with 19 bases between. The CDR3 runs to 18 residues. Germline V gives CDR1 MGHRA, CDR2 YSYEKL.

This chain uses TRBV7-9 with TRBJ1-1; 7 bases match TRBD1. Germline-derived CDR1 and CDR2 are SEHNR and FQNEAQ (reference sequence). The junction had 7 bases not matched to a gene; V was cut back by 3 bases and J by 3 bases. This CDR3 has 15 amino acids. The CDR3 coding sequence is TGTGCCAGCAGCTTCCAGGGGGGCCTGGACACTGAAGCTTTCTTT. Protein: CASSFQGGLDTEAFF.

This rearrangement joins TRBV7-6 to TRBJ1-1, with D possibly being TRBD1 (5 bases). V was shortened by 1 base and J by 0 bases, with 12 bases between the two germline ends. Germline V gives CDR1 SGHVS, CDR2 FNYEAQ. CDR3 length: 16 amino acids. This CDR3 is CASSLETAILNTEAFF. The CDR3, as DNA: TGTGCCAGCAGCTTAGAGACAGCTATACTGAACACTGAAGCTTTCTTT.

This clone showed up just once. This chain joins TRBV28 and TRBJ2-3; 7 nucleotides line up with TRBD1. V was pared by 6 bases and J by 0 bases, with 6 bases of the junction left unmatched. CDR1 is MDHEN, CDR2 SYDVKM, per germline. The CDR3 consists of 15 residues. The CDR3 DNA follows: TGTGCCAGCAGACACAGGGGTCAGAGCACAGATACGCAGTATTTT. Translation gives CASRHRGQSTDTQYF.